A selection of T cell receptor beta chains follows, all from one sample in a study of T-cell reconstitution after alpha-beta-depleted transplantation in children. One entry per CDR3 protein results from TCRdb running MiXCR on the PCR reads. The sample contains over 45,000 distinct CDR3 sequences, under 6% of which appear only once. The source was PBMCs, mostly from graft donor cells, collected 60 days after TCRalphabeta/CD19-depleted stem cell transplant. All receptors come from a female patient aged 2-15 years who had a stem cell transplant for aplastic anemia, so the T cells may come from the graft donor. CDR3s leave out the opening cysteine and the closing phenylalanine or tryptophan. The order of the fields is J gene, V gene, CDR3 protein.

J: TRBJ2-1
V: TRBV7-2
CDR3: ASSSNRHNEQF

J: TRBJ2-3
V: TRBV29-1
CDR3: SETSGTTDTQY

J: TRBJ1-2
V: TRBV20-1
CDR3: SARGTGGDYGYT

J: TRBJ2-7
V: TRBV5-5
CDR3: ASSSKGQGFREQY

J: TRBJ2-7
V: TRBV11-2
CDR3: ASSLGTFYEQY

J: TRBJ2-3
V: TRBV18
CDR3: ASSPLIGMTSSTDTQY

J: TRBJ2-7
V: TRBV4-2
CDR3: ASSQDLFGLAGYEQY

J: TRBJ2-6
V: TRBV5-1
CDR3: ASSLERGYGANVLT

J: TRBJ2-7
V: TRBV18
CDR3: ASSPGPNYEQY

J: TRBJ2-1
V: TRBV6-2/TRBV6-3
CDR3: ASSSSGWMDEQF

J: TRBJ2-1
V: TRBV3-1
CDR3: ASSQVGNEQF

J: TRBJ2-6
V: TRBV30
CDR3: AWTGPLSGANVLT

J: TRBJ2-3
V: TRBV5-6
CDR3: ASSFRTSGGADTQY

J: TRBJ2-7
V: TRBV5-8
CDR3: ASSLAGQGLNEQY

J: TRBJ2-1
V: TRBV7-9
CDR3: ASSPPGGLPNFPSSYNEQF

J: TRBJ2-3
V: TRBV5-1
CDR3: ASSLGRPTDTQY

J: TRBJ2-3
V: TRBV6-5
CDR3: ASSQGRDRVNTQY

J: TRBJ2-3
V: TRBV4-2
CDR3: ASSQGGLDTQY

J: TRBJ1-4
V: TRBV28
CDR3: ASRDSSRLF

J: TRBJ1-2
V: TRBV28
CDR3: ASSTSGRQNYGYT

J: TRBJ2-1
V: TRBV5-1
CDR3: ASSVGGVTSSNEQF

J: TRBJ1-1
V: TRBV5-1
CDR3: ASSLGMTGAEAF

J: TRBJ2-7
V: TRBV5-1
CDR3: ASSPDRAHVYEQY

J: TRBJ2-1
V: TRBV3-1
CDR3: ASSQGNSGGAAEQF

J: TRBJ1-1
V: TRBV20-1
CDR3: SARDRTNTEAF

J: TRBJ2-7
V: TRBV5-1
CDR3: ASSDSGGSYEQY

J: TRBJ2-7
V: TRBV28
CDR3: ASSFQGGIYEQY

J: TRBJ1-2
V: TRBV7-9
CDR3: ASSLLAGPYGYT

J: TRBJ2-5
V: TRBV7-9
CDR3: ASSFGDVQETQY

J: TRBJ2-7
V: TRBV5-1
CDR3: ASSPGLAGWEQY

J: TRBJ2-7
V: TRBV20-1
CDR3: SAEGGTGGYEQY

J: TRBJ2-5
V: TRBV18
CDR3: ASSLRQGSVQETQY

J: TRBJ2-1
V: TRBV5-8
CDR3: ASSFWTGGFEGNEQF

J: TRBJ2-1
V: TRBV6-1
CDR3: ASSPQESSYNEQF

J: TRBJ1-6
V: TRBV27
CDR3: ASSRSNRGSSPLH

J: TRBJ2-5
V: TRBV4-1
CDR3: ASSQGGGVGQETQY

J: TRBJ2-1
V: TRBV6-1
CDR3: ASSPQVSSYNEQF

J: TRBJ1-1
V: TRBV13
CDR3: ASSRRVNTEAF

J: TRBJ2-7
V: TRBV6-1
CDR3: ASSEALGRTLFEQY

J: TRBJ2-6
V: TRBV11-2
CDR3: ASSLTPGGGSGANVLT

J: TRBJ2-7
V: TRBV15
CDR3: ATSRDQRLAEPYEQY

J: TRBJ2-3
V: TRBV12-3/TRBV12-4
CDR3: ASSFGLAGVRDTQY

J: TRBJ2-3
V: TRBV10-3
CDR3: AISREFGTDTQY

J: TRBJ1-6
V: TRBV12-3/TRBV12-4
CDR3: ASSFGPSYNSPLH

J: TRBJ2-3
V: TRBV18
CDR3: ATMTGSTDTQY

J: TRBJ1-4
V: TRBV7-8
CDR3: ASSLGVRTNEKLF